The following is a T cell receptor beta chain sequence with its context. This record comes from a study of T cell responses to AZD1222 COVID-19 vaccine. J was trimmed by 3 bases and V by 3 bases; bases with no gene match: 2. CDR3 length: 16 residues. Germline V gene data show CDR1 as LGHNA and CDR2 as YSLEER. TCRdb's copy holds only in-frame clones and misses some; the assay was immunoSEQ multiplex PCR. The sample carries about 100,000 clones, about 87% recorded once. The receptor was derived from an adult in good health. Source: peripheral blood, taken on day 0 of MenACWY control vaccination. The chain combines TRBV4-3 with TRBJ2-3, with 14 nucleotides matching TRBD2. The CDR3 bases are TGCGCCAGCAGCCAGACTAGCGGGGGGGCAACAGATACGCAGTATTTT. It codes for CASSQTSGGATDTQYF.